A single sample gave rise to the 26 T cell receptor beta chains below, sequenced in a study of post-analysis software for immune sequencing data. Carried by the TCR beta cDNA libraries were unique molecular identifiers. MiXCR, applied by TCRdb to the PCR reads, yields one record per CDR3 protein. The sample contains around 770,000 distinct CDR3 sequences, 46% of which appear only once. These receptors' targets are unknown. Study results and caveats: Among five TRBV segments more frequent in patients than controls were TRBV5-6, TRBV5-1 and TRBV20-1.

The source material was blood. These receptor sequences come from a girl between 10 and 17 years old with multiple sclerosis.

The CDR3 DNA is TGTGCCAGCAGCCCCGGACGGCTGGCGGCCTCCTCCTACAATGAGCAGTTCTTC. It encodes CASSPGRLAASSYNEQFF. The chain uses TRBV7-3 and TRBJ2-1; the D is unclear. This CDR3 region has 18 residues. Germline lookup yields CDR1 SGHTA and CDR2 FQGTGA. V was clipped by 5 bases and J by 0 bases, with 20 bases between them. The complete variable domain, with remaining parts taken from reference TRBV7-3 and TRBJ2-1, reads GAGVSQTPSNKVTEKGKYVELRCDPISGHTALYWYRQSLGQGPEFLIYFQGTGAADDSGLPNDRFFAVRPEGSVSTLKIQRTERGDSAVYLCASSPGRLAASSYNEQFFGPGTRLTVL.

The rearrangement uses TRBV20-1 and TRBJ2-5; D unclear. The CDR3 runs 11 residues. Between the trimmed V and J ends, which lost 6 bases and 7 bases, there was a span of 12 bases. Per the germline V gene, CDR1 is DFQATT and CDR2 is SNEGSKA (reference sequence). The CDR3 reads CSASDPGTQYF. DNA of the CDR3: TGCAGTGCCTCGGATCCGGGGACCCAGTACTTC.

This chain links TRBV28 with TRBJ2-4, with 10 nucleotides matching TRBD1. The DNA end lines up better with TRBJ2-5; the J call may be wrong. The CDR3 is made up of 15 amino acids. CDR1 is MDHEN and CDR2 is SYDVKM in the germline V gene. The CDR3 spells CASSLMDRGYETQYF. Here the CDR3 DNA reads TGTGCCAGCAGTTTAATGGACAGGGGGTATGAGACCCAGTACTTC.

At least ten counts were recorded for this clonotype. This chain uses TRBV11-2 with TRBJ2-5; the match to TRBD1 covers 7 bases. This CDR3 region has 13 residues. V dropped 4 bases and J dropped 2; count of bases not matched to a gene: 1. CDR1 SGHAT and CDR2 FQNNGV come from the germline V gene. The chain's CDR3 is CASSSTGQETQYF. CDR3 nucleotides: TGTGCCAGCAGCTCGACAGGGCAAGAGACCCAGTACTTC.

This clonotype was counted between two and nine times. The V and J genes are TRBV10-2 and TRBJ1-2; D may be TRBD1 (6 bases). This CDR3 is 14 amino acids long. V was clipped by 7 bases and J by 2 bases, with 14 bases between them. In germline, CDR1 is WSHSY, CDR2 SAAADI. The CDR3 protein is CASTPGAGNYGYTF. The CDR3 region has the DNA TGCGCCAGCACCCCAGGGGCGGGAAACTATGGCTACACCTTC.

The rearrangement joins TRBV7-2 to TRBJ1-2, with D perhaps matching TRBD1 (6 bases). V shed 0 bases and J shed 0 bases, with 14 bases lying between them. Germline CDR1 SGHTA, CDR2 FQGNSA. The CDR3 length is 17 residues. CDR3 in DNA: TGTGCCAGCAGCTTAGCATCTGGACAGAGCTCTAACTATGGCTACACCTTC. Amino acid sequence: CASSLASGQSSNYGYTF.

This clonotype has only a few counts. The chain combines TRBV25-1 with TRBJ2-3, with TRBD1 identical over 9 bases. J gave up 5 bases and V 5 bases, and 8 bases lay outside the gene matches. This CDR3 comprises 15 residues. Germline V gene data show CDR1 as MGHDK and CDR2 as SYGVNS. The CDR3 coding sequence is TGTGCCAGCAGTTACCGGGACAGGGTGGGAGATACGCAGTATTTT. This gives the protein CASSYRDRVGDTQYF.

The CDR3: CASRSRDRELEKLFF. In nucleotides, the CDR3 is TGTGCCAGCAGGTCCCGGGACAGGGAATTGGAAAAACTGTTTTTT. The chain recombines TRBV12-3 or TRBV12-4 with TRBJ1-4, with 9 bases that match TRBD1. The trim removed 6 bases at V and 8 bases at J, leaving 10 bases unmatched. The length of the CDR3 is 15 residues.

With respect to this clonotype: One junction end disagrees with the germline gene, perhaps due to a read error. Here the CDR3 DNA reads TGTGCCAGTAGCGCCGATCGAGGGGGAGGCGTCCGCGAGCAGTACTTC. Its translation: CASSADRGGGVREQYF. This rearrangement joins TRBV9 to TRBJ2-7; D possibly uses TRBD1 or TRBD2 (6 bases each). There are 16 residues in the CDR3. The germline CDR1 and CDR2 sequences are SGDLS and YYNGEE.

V is TRBV7-9 and J is TRBJ2-7; tentatively, D is TRBD1 or TRBD2 (7 bases each). Per the germline V gene, CDR1 is SEHNR and CDR2 is FQNEAQ (reference sequence). CDR3 length: 14 amino acids. Trimming stripped 5 bases from V and 3 bases from J, with 14 bases between. CDR3 amino acids: CASSPRGTNYEQYF. The CDR3 DNA is TGTGCCAGCAGCCCCAGGGGGACTAACTACGAGCAGTACTTC.

This chain links TRBV7-8 with TRBJ2-1; tentative D call: TRBD2 (7 bases). The CDR3 spans 18 residues. V was trimmed by 3 bases and J by 0 bases, leaving 18 bases between them. The germline CDR1 and CDR2 sequences are SGHVS and FQNEAQ. The CDR3 coding sequence is TGTGCCAGCAGCTTCTTCTTGGGGGGGGCTAGCTCCTACAATGAGCAGTTCTTC. Amino acid sequence: CASSFFLGGASSYNEQFF.

In its sample, this clonotype was seen a few times. The rearrangement links TRBV29-1 to TRBJ2-7; a possible D gene is TRBD1 (5 bases). The ends were cut back, 7 bases at V and 3 bases at J, with 10 bases in the middle. CDR3 size: 11 residues. In germline, CDR1 is SQVTM, CDR2 ANQGSEA. The CDR3 bases are TGCAGCGCCGTCGACAGCTACGAGCAGTACTTC. Its translation is CSAVDSYEQYF.

This clonotype was counted only a few times. The chain joins TRBV3-1 to TRBJ2-1; D is ambiguous. The CDR3 loop spans 15 amino acids. Deletions cut 1 base from V and 6 bases from J, with 13 bases between. Germline V gene sequence: CDR1 LGHDT, CDR2 YNNKEL (reference sequence). Here the CDR3 reads CASSQVARSSNEQFF. The CDR3 bases are TGTGCCAGCAGCCAAGTAGCCAGGAGTAGCAATGAGCAGTTCTTC.

This clonotype was picked up a small number of times. V is TRBV5-1 and J is TRBJ2-1, with D maybe TRBD2 (6 bases). CDR1 and CDR2 from the germline V gene are SGHRS and YFSETQ. The CDR3 has 13 amino acids. Trimming took 7 bases from V and 1 from J, leaving 9 bases between them. The CDR3 DNA sequence: TGCGCCAGCGGCGGAGGGTCCTACAATGAGCAGTTCTTC. Encoded protein: CASGGGSYNEQFF.

This clonotype has just a few counts. The chain employs TRBV7-2 and TRBJ2-5; 7 positions agree with TRBD2. Trimming at V came to 6 bases and at J to 4 bases, leaving 14 bases not matched to a gene. This CDR3 spans 16 amino acids. Germline-derived CDR1 and CDR2 are SGHTA and FQGNSA. CDR3 bases: TGTGCCAGCAGGCCGTTAGGCGGGGGAATCGGAGAGACCCAGTACTTC. Encoded protein: CASRPLGGGIGETQYF.

The V gene is TRBV5-4, the J gene TRBJ2-5, with 10 bases matching TRBD2. V lost 5 bases to trimming and J lost 5 bases; unmatched junction nucleotides: 9. The germline V gene has CDR1 SGHNT and CDR2 YYREEE (reference sequence). This CDR3 spans 15 amino acids. CDR3 DNA sequence: TGTGCCAGCAGGCCTAGCGGGAGTATATCGGAGACCCAGTACTTC. It specifies CASRPSGSISETQYF.

V is TRBV20-1 and J is TRBJ2-1; 9 bases fit TRBD2. The CDR3 runs 19 residues. The V segment lost 0 bases and the J segment 0 bases; nucleotides outside the gene matches: 12. Germline CDR1 and CDR2: DFQATT and SNEGSKA (reference sequence). CDR3 nucleotide sequence: TGCAGTGCTAGAGATATCACCGGGCTAGCGGGAAGCTCCTACAATGAGCAGTTCTTC. It encodes CSARDITGLAGSSYNEQFF.

The V and J genes are TRBV20-1 and TRBJ2-1, with 11 bases lining up with TRBD2. The V gene's germline CDR1 is DFQATT and CDR2 SNEGSKA (reference sequence). The CDR3 loop spans 17 amino acids. V shed 1 base, J shed 0 bases, and the junction held 5 bases outside the gene matches. The CDR3 is CSARGLAGFSSYNEQFF. The CDR3 region has the DNA TGCAGTGCTAGAGGACTAGCGGGATTTAGCTCCTACAATGAGCAGTTCTTC.

V is TRBV6-2 or TRBV6-3 and J is TRBJ2-1; 7 bases align to TRBD1. The CDR3 is made up of 14 amino acids. CDR1 MNHEY and CDR2 SVGEGT come from the germline V gene. V lost 6 bases, J lost 8 bases, and 10 bases stayed unmatched. DNA of the CDR3: TGTGCCAGCAGGTCGACAGGGAGTAATGATGAGCAGTTCTTC. It codes for CASRSTGSNDEQFF.

V and J are TRBV20-1 and TRBJ2-1; D is possibly TRBD2 (5 bases). The CDR3 has 14 amino acids. The germline V and J ends were trimmed by 6 bases and 0 bases, with 12 bases remaining between them. The germline gives CDR1 DFQATT, CDR2 SNEGSKA (reference sequence). CDR3 in DNA: TGCAGTGCCAGCCCTGAGGGCTCCTACAATGAGCAGTTCTTC. Its translation is CSASPEGSYNEQFF.

J is TRBJ2-6 and V is TRBV27; D assignment may be TRBD1 or TRBD2 (6 bases each). The CDR3 runs 16 residues. The V end lost 6 bases, the J end lost 2 bases, and 14 bases lay between the germline ends. In germline, CDR1 is MNHEY, CDR2 SMNVEV (reference sequence). The DNA of the CDR3 is TGTGCCAGCAGCCAAATGGGGGGCGCTGGGGCCAACGTCCTGACTTTC. This translates into CASSQMGGAGANVLTF.

This rearrangement joins TRBV21-1 to TRBJ2-7; the table's D call, TRBD2, was not checked against the DNA. TRBV21-1 is assigned pseudogene status. CDR3 length equals 10 residues. CDR3 in amino acids: CASKLEEQYF. The CDR3 DNA reads TGTGCCAGTAAACTAGAAGAGCAGTACTTC.

The chain links TRBV15 to TRBJ2-5; possible D gene TRBD2, 5 bases. Germline loops: CDR1 LNHNV, CDR2 YYDKDF (reference sequence). The V end lost 0 bases, the J end lost 4 bases, and 9 bases lay between the germline ends. This CDR3 has 14 residues. CDR3 sequence reads: CATSRERGRETQYF. The CDR3 DNA follows: TGTGCCACCAGCAGAGAGCGAGGGAGAGAGACCCAGTACTTC. Filled out from reference TRBV15 and TRBJ2-5, the complete variable domain reads DAMVIQNPRYQVTQFGKPVTLSCSQTLNHNVMYWYQQKSSQAPKLLFHYYDKDFNNEADTPDNFQSRRPNTSFCFLDIRSPGLGDTAMYLCATSRERGRETQYFGPGTRLLVL.

The J gene is TRBJ2-6, the V gene TRBV11-2; 9 bases are shared with TRBD1. Germline V lookup: CDR1 SGHAT, CDR2 FQNNGV. The CDR3 sequence is 16 residues long. The junction had 13 bases not matched to a gene; V was cut back by 5 bases and J by 11 bases. Written as DNA, the CDR3 is TGTGCCAGCAGCCCCCTCACAGGGGGCTATTTTCACGTCCTGACTTTC. Its translation is CASSPLTGGYFHVLTF. Combining the CDR3 with reference TRBV11-2 and TRBJ2-6 gives the whole variable domain EAGVAQSPRYKIIEKRQSVAFWCNPISGHATLYWYQQILGQGPKLLIQFQNNGVVDDSQLPKDRFSAERLKGVDSTLKIQPAKLEDSAVYLCASSPLTGGYFHVLTFGAGSRLTVL.

The J gene is TRBJ2-5, the V gene TRBV30; D might be TRBD2 (6 bases). TRBJ2-7 explains the end of the DNA better; the J call may be wrong. Per the germline V gene, CDR1 is GTSNPN and CDR2 is SVGIG (reference sequence). This CDR3 contains 13 residues. This chain's CDR3 is CAWSPVLASEQYF. For the CDR3, the DNA is TGTGCCTGGAGTCCAGTACTAGCATCCGAGCAGTACTTC.

This clonotype has just a few counts. This chain links TRBV18 with TRBJ2-1; 9 positions match TRBD1. The ends lost 6 bases at V and 2 bases at J; junction bases unmatched: 5. CDR1 KGHSH and CDR2 LQKENI come from the germline V gene. CDR3 length equals 15 residues. This chain's CDR3 is CASSPGTGPYNEQFF. CDR3 coding DNA: TGTGCCAGCTCTCCTGGGACAGGGCCCTACAATGAGCAGTTCTTC.